This TCR beta chain was retrieved from a study of CD8 T cells in ankylosing spondylitis. On this clonotype itself: Its specificity is not known.

The CDR3 runs 14 residues. V dropped 9 bases and J dropped 4 bases, with 15 bases sitting between them. TCRdb reanalysed the 5' RACE reads using MiXCR and keeps one entry per CDR3 protein. Altogether over 450,000 distinct CDR3 sequences are present, 9.5% to 15% being singletons, with the ten largest covering around 6.8%. Overall study results and limits: The study looked at matched synovial fluid samples from ankylosing spondylitis patients. Disease-linked clones were reported to be significantly enriched there. Within ankylosing spondylitis blood, a TCR beta motif made up of eight or nine highly homologous variants appeared to be characteristic. Prior work had noted some motif variants in reactive arthritis blood and synovial fluid.

The sequenced material came from blood, either unsorted or a sorted T cell fraction (not recorded which). The chain has TRBV12-3 or TRBV12-4 and TRBJ2-2, with D perhaps TRBD1 (7 bases). The receptor's source is a male donor with ankylosing spondylitis. CDR3 sequence (DNA): TGTGCCAGTTTACAGGGGAGGCCCACCGGGGAGCTGTTTTTT. It codes for CASLQGRPTGELFF.